This record concerns one TCR beta chain sequence. Repertoires were generated with immunoSEQ multiplex PCR, while TCRdb's copy carries only in-frame clones and drops some. The profile shows 200,000 to 300,000 clones, just under 85% of them singletons. The CDR3 runs 17 residues. V gave up 3 bases and J gave up 0 bases, with 12 bases separating them. Germline loops: CDR1 KGHSH, CDR2 LQKENI. These data originate in a study of blood T cell repertoires in COVID-19. The rearrangement links TRBV18 to TRBJ2-6; no clear D. This TCR derives from a woman in her fifties or sixties with active or convalescent COVID-19. What was sequenced was peripheral blood. The CDR3 protein is CASSPGAGRSGANVLTF. In nucleotides, the CDR3 is TGTGCCAGCTCACCGGGCGCTGGGCGCTCTGGGGCCAACGTCCTGACTTTC.